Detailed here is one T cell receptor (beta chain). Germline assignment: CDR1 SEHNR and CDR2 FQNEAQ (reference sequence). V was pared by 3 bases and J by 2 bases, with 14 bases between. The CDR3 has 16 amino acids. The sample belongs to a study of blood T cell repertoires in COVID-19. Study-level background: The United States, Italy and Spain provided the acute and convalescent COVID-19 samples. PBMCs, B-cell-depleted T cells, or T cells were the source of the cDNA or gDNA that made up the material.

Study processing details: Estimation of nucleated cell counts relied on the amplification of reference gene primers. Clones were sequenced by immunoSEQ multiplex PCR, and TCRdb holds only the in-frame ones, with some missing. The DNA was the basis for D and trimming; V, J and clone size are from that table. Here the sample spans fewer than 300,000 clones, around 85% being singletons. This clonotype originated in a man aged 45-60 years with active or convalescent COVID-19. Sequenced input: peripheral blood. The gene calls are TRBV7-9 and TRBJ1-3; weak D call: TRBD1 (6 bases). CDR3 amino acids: CASSLGRGAAGNTIYF. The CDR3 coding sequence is TGTGCCAGCAGCTTGGGACGGGGGGCGGCTGGAAACACCATATATTTT. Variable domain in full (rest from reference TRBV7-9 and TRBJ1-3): DTGVSQNPRHKITKRGQNVTFRCDPISEHNRLYWYRQTLGQGPEFLTYFQNEAQLEKSRLLSDRFSAERPKGSFSTLEIQRTEQGDSAMYLCASSLGRGAAGNTIYFGEGSWLTVV.